This TCR beta chain was found in a study of blood T cell repertoires in COVID-19. As for the study in general: Whether acute or convalescent, the COVID-19 samples came from the United States, Italy and Spain.

The protocol was immunoSEQ multiplex PCR, while the TCRdb copy is restricted to in-frame clones and leaves out a portion. The sample consists of 250,000 to 400,000 clones, around 90% of them appearing once. Trimming cost V 5 bases and J 15 bases; bases outside gene matches: 13. Germline CDR1 is SGHTA and CDR2 is FQGTGA. The CDR3 totals 13 residues. The Seattle patients, enrolled during active infection, were followed longitudinally. Input material: peripheral blood. The gene calls are TRBV7-3 and TRBJ2-1; 7 bases agree with TRBD2. This receptor was identified in a woman under 40 with COVID-19, enrolled during active disease. The CDR3 DNA sequence: TGTGCCAGCAGCCCCCTTTTGGCGGGAGTTCTGTTCTTC. Translation gives CASSPLLAGVLFF. Variable domain in full (rest from reference TRBV7-3 and TRBJ2-1): GAGVSQTPSNKVTEKGKYVELRCDPISGHTALYWYRQSLGQGPEFLIYFQGTGAADDSGLPNDRFFAVRPEGSVSTLKIQRTERGDSAVYLCASSPLLAGVLFFGPGTRLTVL.